This TCR beta chain was observed in a study of T cell changes during pregnancy in multiple sclerosis. TCRdb keeps only in-frame clones here, not all; method: immunoSEQ multiplex PCR. This table has 35,000 to 55,000 clones, 93% appearing once. J lost 5 bases, V lost 3 bases, and 3 bases had no gene match. Germline CDR1 and CDR2: LNHNV and YYDKDF (reference sequence). The CDR3 has 15 residues. Material: CD8+ T cells from peripheral blood mononuclear cells, obtained after pregnancy. This chain connects TRBV15 to TRBJ2-3; 12 bases align to TRBD1. This receptor was obtained from a female donor with multiple sclerosis, enrolled in a pregnancy study. CDR3 amino acids: CATSRGQGAGDTQYF. CDR3 DNA: TGTGCCACCAGCAGGGGACAGGGGGCAGGAGATACGCAGTATTTT.